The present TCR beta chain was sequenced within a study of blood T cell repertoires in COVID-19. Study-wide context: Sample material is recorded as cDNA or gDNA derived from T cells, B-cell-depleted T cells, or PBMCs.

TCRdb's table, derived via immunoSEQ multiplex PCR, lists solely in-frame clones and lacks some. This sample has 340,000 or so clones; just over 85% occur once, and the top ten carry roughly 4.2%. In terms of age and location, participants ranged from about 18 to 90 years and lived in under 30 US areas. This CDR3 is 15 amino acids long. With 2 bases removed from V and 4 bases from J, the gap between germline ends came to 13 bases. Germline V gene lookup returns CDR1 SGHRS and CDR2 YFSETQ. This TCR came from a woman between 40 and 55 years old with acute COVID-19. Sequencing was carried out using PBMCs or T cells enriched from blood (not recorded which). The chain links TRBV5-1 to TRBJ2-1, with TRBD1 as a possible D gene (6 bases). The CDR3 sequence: CASSLQGVRYNEQFF. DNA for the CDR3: TGCGCCAGCAGCTTACAGGGAGTTCGTTACAATGAGCAGTTCTTC.